The clone carrying this TCR beta chain was seen at least ten times. The sample is drawn from a study of T cells in Graves' hyperthyroidism and ophthalmopathy. RNA transcripts served as the template for amplifying TCR beta CDR3 regions. The primer set for the first-round RT-PCR of the TCR CDR3 was HTBI. TCRdb passed the multiplex PCR reads through MiXCR, listing each CDR3 protein once. Altogether about 420,000 distinct CDR3 sequences are present, around 14% being singletons, with the ten largest covering around an eighth. The CDR3 consists of 14 residues. Germline lookup yields CDR1 DFQATT and CDR2 SNEGSKA (reference sequence). V gave up 4 bases and J gave up 6 bases, with 17 bases separating them.

Source material: blood. The receptor's source is a woman aged 18-30 years with Graves' hyperthyroidism. The chain links TRBV20-1 to TRBJ2-3; the D gene is possibly TRBD2 (6 bases). The CDR3, as DNA: TGCAGTGCTACCGTCGGTTCTCGGGGGGATACGCAGTATTTT. Protein product: CSATVGSRGDTQYF.